This TCR beta chain emerged from a study of cytomegalovirus exposure and HLA in healthy donors. General study findings and limits: Presence/absence comparisons presumed near-even sequencing depth among donors. What TCR beta sequences reportedly achieved was accurate prediction of HLA-A and HLA-B alleles in most subjects. Later on, a genetic analysis was performed. It linked a missense variant in DCLRE1C with V- and J-gene trimming of TCR beta.

Concerning this clone itself: Its antigen remains unidentified.

A multiplex PCR was run with 60 Vbeta primers and 13 Jbeta primers. As processed by the authors: In a later analysis, the count reached some 75 million unique TCR beta chains, with 9 million to 11 million shared. Measured with immunoSEQ multiplex PCR; TCRdb has only the in-frame clones, and not every one. The V and J calls and clone size come from that table; D and trimming were worked out from the DNA. The profile shows about 130,000 clones, around 77% of them singletons. V gave up 0 bases and J gave up 5 bases; unmatched junction bases: 2. The CDR3 length is 16 residues. CDR1 is SGHDN, CDR2 FVKESK, per germline.

Material: PBMCs. V and J are TRBV14 and TRBJ2-2, with 11 nucleotides matching TRBD1. The source of this sequence is a woman aged 50 to 65 in good health and CMV-seronegative. The CDR3 loop reads CASSQDRDRGTGELFF. CDR3 bases: TGTGCCAGCAGCCAAGACCGGGACAGGGGGACCGGGGAGCTGTTTTTT.